Below, 5 T cell receptor beta chains from the same sample are listed, as sequenced in a study of CD8+CD57+ T cells in acquired aplastic anemia. The template used for profiling TCR beta VDJ and CDR3 was genomic DNA. TCRdb re-called the reads through MiXCR, storing one row per CDR3 protein. The sample lists approximately 270,000 distinct CDR3 sequences, around three fifths seen once, with roughly 8% in the top ten. The material sequenced was sorted CD4+, CD8+, or CD8+CD57+ T cells (not recorded which) from PBMCs. All receptors come from a human donor with severe aplastic anemia or a healthy control (not recorded which).

Comment on this clonotype: An end of the junction does not agree with germline; a read error may underlie this. The V and J genes are TRBV7-8 and TRBJ2-6; D not resolved. In germline, CDR1 is SGHVS, CDR2 FQNEAQ. This CDR3 is 14 amino acids long. The CDR3 DNA reads as TGTGCCAGCAGAGGCCACTCTGGTGCCAACGTCCTGACTTTC. Translation gives CASRGHSGANVLTF.

This clonotype was observed many times. V is TRBV12-3 or TRBV12-4 and J is TRBJ2-1; 7 positions agree with TRBD1. The CDR3 extends over 14 amino acids. V dropped 3 bases and J dropped 2; count of bases not matched to a gene: 1. The CDR3 bases are TGTGCCAGCAGTTTTGGACAGGCCTACAATGAGCAGTTCTTC. It encodes CASSFGQAYNEQFF.

In its sample, this clonotype was seen a few times. V is TRBV9 and J is TRBJ2-7; 10 bases line up with TRBD2. Germline assignment: CDR1 SGDLS and CDR2 YYNGEE. Trimming at V came to 7 bases and at J to 4 bases, leaving 5 bases not matched to a gene. The CDR3 totals 13 residues. The CDR3: CASSGLASYEQYF. CDR3 nucleotides: TGTGCCAGCTCGGGACTAGCGTCATACGAGCAGTACTTC.

At least ten counts were recorded for this clonotype. This chain links TRBV18 with TRBJ1-5, with unresolved D. Germline V lookup: CDR1 KGHSH, CDR2 LQKENI. CDR3 length: 13 amino acids. V was shortened by 1 base and J by 5 bases, with 6 bases between the two germline ends. As DNA, the CDR3 is TGTGCCAGCTCACCACGGGCAGATCAGCCCCAGCATTTT. This sequence encodes CASSPRADQPQHF.

This rearrangement joins TRBV15 to TRBJ1-4; 7 nucleotides agree with TRBD1. J was trimmed by 8 bases and V by 8 bases; bases with no gene match: 11. The germline V gene encodes CDR1 LNHNV and CDR2 YYDKDF (reference sequence). The CDR3 is made up of 14 amino acids. CDR3 sequence: CATAKRATGEKLFF. CDR3 coding DNA: TGTGCCACCGCTAAGCGGGCGACAGGGGAAAAACTGTTTTTT. Filled out from reference TRBV15 and TRBJ1-4, the complete variable domain reads DAMVIQNPRYQVTQFGKPVTLSCSQTLNHNVMYWYQQKSSQAPKLLFHYYDKDFNNEADTPDNFQSRRPNTSFCFLDIRSPGLGDTAMYLCATAKRATGEKLFFGSGTQLSVL.